Listed here is a single T cell receptor (beta chain). This clonotype has a count of ten or more. Its antigen specificity is not known. Base qualities are not recorded, but no much larger clone differs from it by a single base. These data are taken from a study of early T cells in non-severe SARS-CoV-2 infection (dated by TCRdb to the early 2020s). Broadly, across the study: Bulk RNA from unsorted whole blood was used for TCR sequencing, so alpha and beta chains could not be paired. Overall results and qualifications from the work: VDJdb matching was skewed toward anti-spike CD8 responses and likely underestimated virus-specific expansions by missing private and CD4 specificities.

The protocol used for the library was 5' RACE. The data were produced on a NextSeq 500. The TCR library protocol attached unique molecular identifiers to individual cDNA molecules to correct for sequencing error and PCR bias. Both TCR alpha and beta chains were sequenced, and tight co-correlation was observed between alpha and beta sequence abundances in each sample. As for the authors' bioinformatics: V gene, J gene and CDR3 annotation of TCR sequences was performed with Decombinator V4. Expanded TCRs were defined as changing significantly between any two time points under a Poisson model with p below 0.0001. TCR abundances were normalised to the total number of TCRs sequenced in each sample and reported as counts per million. VDJdb, accessed 1 November 2021, was searched for CMV, EBV and SARS-CoV-2 annotated TCRs, excluding TCRs annotated for multiple antigens. TCRdb trimmed the raw reads at Q25, called clones with MiXCR and kept productive beta chains. Every distinct CDR3 protein forms one entry, paired with its most common genes and DNA. The V and J calls and clone size are TCRdb's, not the authors'. The sample table shows 45,000 to 55,000 distinct CDR3 sequences, and approximately 6.7% are seen once. The top ten hold around 3.9% of the sample.

Set within a cohort of healthcare workers in London, UK, this nested case-control study involved weekly PCR testing of nasopharyngeal swabs along with blood sampling. Between 23 and 31 March 2020, the week of the UK lockdown, healthcare workers were enrolled and then followed up weekly for as long as 16 weeks. The sequence came from an adult who was a healthcare worker with PCR-confirmed SARS-CoV-2 infection or an uninfected control (not recorded which). The sample was whole blood.

The sequenced DNA: TGCAGCGTCACAACCCGAGCTAGCGGGGGGGGATACAATGAGCAGTTCTTC. Translation gives CSVTTRASGGGYNEQFF. The receptor chain draws on TRBV29-1 and TRBJ2-1, and TRBD2 aligns with 12 junction nucleotides. The V end gives up 6 bases and the J end 4 bases, leaving 13 bases in the junction not matched to a gene. Taken from cysteine to phenylalanine, the CDR3 has 17 residues. Here the CDR3 DNA is all that survives: 51 bases in frame from base 1. The germline V gene supplies CDR1 SQVTM and CDR2 ANQGSEA.